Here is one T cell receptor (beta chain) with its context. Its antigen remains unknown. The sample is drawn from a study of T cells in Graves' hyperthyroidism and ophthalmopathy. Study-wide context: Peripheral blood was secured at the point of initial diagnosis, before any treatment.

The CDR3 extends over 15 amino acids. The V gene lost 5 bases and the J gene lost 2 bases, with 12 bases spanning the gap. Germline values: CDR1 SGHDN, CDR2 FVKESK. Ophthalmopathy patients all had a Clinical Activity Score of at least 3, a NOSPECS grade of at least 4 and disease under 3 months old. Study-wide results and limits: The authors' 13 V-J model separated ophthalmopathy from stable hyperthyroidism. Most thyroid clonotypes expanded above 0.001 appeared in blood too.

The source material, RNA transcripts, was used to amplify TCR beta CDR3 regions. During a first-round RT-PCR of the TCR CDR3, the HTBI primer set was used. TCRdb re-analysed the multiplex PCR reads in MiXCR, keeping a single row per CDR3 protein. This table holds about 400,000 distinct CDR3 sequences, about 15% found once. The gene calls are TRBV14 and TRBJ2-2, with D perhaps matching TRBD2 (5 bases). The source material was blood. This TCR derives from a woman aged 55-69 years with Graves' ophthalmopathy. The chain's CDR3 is CASSFTSSNTGELFF. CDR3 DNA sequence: TGTGCCAGCAGCTTTACTAGTTCAAACACCGGGGAGCTGTTTTTT.